This TCR beta chain was recovered during a study of human T cells and chemical hapten exposure. Overall study: Patch tests applied 0.01% DPC to the upper back and were scored after 6 days.

Per the germline V gene, CDR1 is MDHEN and CDR2 is SYDVKM. The CDR3 runs to 17 residues. V dropped 5 bases and J dropped 1 base, with 21 bases sitting between them. As for time point: patch test 2, 6 weeks after DPC sensitization. The treatment denotes: therapeutic diphenylcyclopropenone sensitization with weekly scalp DPC. Donors, patients with alopecia ranging from 18 to 70 years old and judged suitable for DPC, provided samples. This clonotype was seen a few times. The library gave individual cDNA molecules unique molecular identifiers. TCRdb re-derived calls from the RACE reads in MiXCR, one entry per CDR3 protein. Among roughly 100,000 distinct CDR3 sequences, approximately 9.3% were seen once, and the ten largest hold approximately 2.2%.

The clonotype originates from a middle-aged woman with alopecia areata. Some clones in this sample may be carry-over from other donors' samples. Sequenced here: whole blood, sampled in connection with sensitization to the hapten diphenylcyclopropenone (DPC). This sequence joins TRBV28 and TRBJ2-7; maybe TRBD2 (7 bases). CDR3 residues: CASSKVLSGTKSYEQYF. DNA for the CDR3: TGTGCCAGCAGTAAAGTGTTAAGCGGGACAAAATCCTACGAGCAGTACTTC.